This T cell receptor beta chain is drawn from a study of T-cell reconstitution after alpha-beta-depleted transplantation in children. Study findings and constraints: Reported findings indicate that, about two months after transplant, alpha-beta T cells came from several hundred expanded clones, which were derived from non-depleted graft cells. Among T cells one year after transplant, newly produced cells accounted for most counts and diversity.

This clonotype was found many times. Its antigen is as yet unknown. Unique molecular identifiers were incorporated into the prepared TCRbeta library. TCRdb used MiXCR to reprocess the PCR reads, holding one entry per CDR3 protein. The sample holds some 460,000 distinct CDR3 sequences; around 15% are singletons and the top ten take under 30%. This material consisted of PBMCs, mostly from graft donor cells, taken 360 days after TCRalphabeta/CD19-depleted stem cell transplant. This TCR derives from a boy in the first two years of life who had a stem cell transplant for Wiskott-Aldrich syndrome, so the T cells may come from the graft donor.

This CDR3 is CATGYDTEAFF. CDR3 in DNA: TGTGCAACAGGGTATGACACTGAAGCTTTCTTT. V and J are TRBV2 and TRBJ1-1, with D possibly being TRBD1 (6 bases). The CDR3 contains 11 residues. Germline V gives CDR1 SNHLY, CDR2 FYNNEI.